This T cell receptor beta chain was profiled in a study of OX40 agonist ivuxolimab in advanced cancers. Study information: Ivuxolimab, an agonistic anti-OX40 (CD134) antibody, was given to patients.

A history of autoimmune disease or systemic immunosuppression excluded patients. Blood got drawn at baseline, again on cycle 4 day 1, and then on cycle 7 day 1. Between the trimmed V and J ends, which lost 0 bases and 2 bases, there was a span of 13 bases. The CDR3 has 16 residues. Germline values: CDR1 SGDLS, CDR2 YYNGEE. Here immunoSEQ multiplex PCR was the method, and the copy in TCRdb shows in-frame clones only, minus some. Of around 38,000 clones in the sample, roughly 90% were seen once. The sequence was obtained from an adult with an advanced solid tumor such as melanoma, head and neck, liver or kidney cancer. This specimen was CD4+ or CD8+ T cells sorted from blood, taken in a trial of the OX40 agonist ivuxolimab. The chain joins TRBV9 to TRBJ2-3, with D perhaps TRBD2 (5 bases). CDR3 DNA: TGTGCCAGCAGCGTAGCTACGGGGATTTACACAGATACGCAGTATTTT. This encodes CASSVATGIYTDTQYF.